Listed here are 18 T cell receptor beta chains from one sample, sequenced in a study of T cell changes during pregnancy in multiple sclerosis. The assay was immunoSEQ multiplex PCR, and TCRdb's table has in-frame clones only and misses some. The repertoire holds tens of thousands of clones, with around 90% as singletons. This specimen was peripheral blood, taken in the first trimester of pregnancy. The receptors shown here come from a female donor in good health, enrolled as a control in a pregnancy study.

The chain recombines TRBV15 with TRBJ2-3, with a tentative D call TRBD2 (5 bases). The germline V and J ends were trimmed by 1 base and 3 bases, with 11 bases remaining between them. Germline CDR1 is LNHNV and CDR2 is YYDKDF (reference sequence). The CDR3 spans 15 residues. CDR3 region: CATSRAVRGTDTQYF. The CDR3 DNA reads TGTGCCACCAGCAGAGCGGTGAGAGGGACAGATACGCAGTATTTT.

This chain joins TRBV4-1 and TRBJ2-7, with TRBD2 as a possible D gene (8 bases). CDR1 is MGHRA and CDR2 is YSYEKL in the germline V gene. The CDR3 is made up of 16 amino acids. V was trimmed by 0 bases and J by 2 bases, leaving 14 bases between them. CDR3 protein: CASSQDQGGLAYEQYF. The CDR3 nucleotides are TGCGCCAGCAGCCAAGACCAGGGGGGACTAGCCTACGAGCAGTACTTC.

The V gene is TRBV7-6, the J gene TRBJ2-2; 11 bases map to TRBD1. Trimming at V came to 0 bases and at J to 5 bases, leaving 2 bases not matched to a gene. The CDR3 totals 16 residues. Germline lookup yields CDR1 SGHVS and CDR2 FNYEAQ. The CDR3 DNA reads TGTGCCAGCAGCTTAGCGGGACAGGGGGGAACCGGGGAGCTGTTTTTT. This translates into CASSLAGQGGTGELFF.

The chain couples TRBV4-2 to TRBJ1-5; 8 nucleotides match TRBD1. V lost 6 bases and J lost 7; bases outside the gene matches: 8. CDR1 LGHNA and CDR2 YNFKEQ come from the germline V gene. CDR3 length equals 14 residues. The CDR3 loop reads CASRQGGVEQPQHF. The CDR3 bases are TGTGCCAGCAGACAGGGGGGAGTTGAGCAGCCCCAGCATTTT.

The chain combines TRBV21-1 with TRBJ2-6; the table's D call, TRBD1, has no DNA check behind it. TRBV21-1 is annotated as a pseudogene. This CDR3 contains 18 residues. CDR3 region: CASSNRDRPALKANVLTF. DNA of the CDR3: TGTGCCAGCAGCAACCGGGACAGGCCCGCTCTGAAGGCCAACGTCCTGACTTTC.

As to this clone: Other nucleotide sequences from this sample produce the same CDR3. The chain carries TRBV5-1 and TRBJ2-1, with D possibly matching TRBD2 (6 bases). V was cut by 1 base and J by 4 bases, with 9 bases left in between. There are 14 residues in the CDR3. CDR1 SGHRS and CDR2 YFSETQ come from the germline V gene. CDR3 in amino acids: CASSLSGGYNEQFF. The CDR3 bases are TGCGCCAGCAGCTTGTCCGGGGGTTACAATGAGCAGTTCTTC. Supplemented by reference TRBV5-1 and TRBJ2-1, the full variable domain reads KAGVTQTPRYLIKTRGQQVTLSCSPISGHRSVSWYQQTPGQGLQFLFEYFSETQRNKGNFPGRFSGRQFSNSRSEMNVSTLELGDSALYLCASSLSGGYNEQFFGPGTRLTVL.

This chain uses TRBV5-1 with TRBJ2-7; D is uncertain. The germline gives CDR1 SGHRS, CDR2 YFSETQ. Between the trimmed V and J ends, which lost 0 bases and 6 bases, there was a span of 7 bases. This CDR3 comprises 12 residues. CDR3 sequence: CASSLGAVEQYF. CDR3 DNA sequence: TGCGCCAGCAGCTTGGGAGCTGTCGAGCAGTACTTC.

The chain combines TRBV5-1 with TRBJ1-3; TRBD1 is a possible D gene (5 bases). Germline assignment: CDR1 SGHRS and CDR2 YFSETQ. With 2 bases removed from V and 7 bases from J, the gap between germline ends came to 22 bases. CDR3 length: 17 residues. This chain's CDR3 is CASSLGAGDSAWNTIYF. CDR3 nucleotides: TGCGCCAGCAGCTTAGGAGCCGGGGACTCAGCATGGAACACCATATATTTT.

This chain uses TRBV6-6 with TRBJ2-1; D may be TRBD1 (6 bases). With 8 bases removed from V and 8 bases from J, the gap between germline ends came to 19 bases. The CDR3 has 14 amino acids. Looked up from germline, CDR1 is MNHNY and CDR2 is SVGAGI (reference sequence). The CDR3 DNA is TGTGCCAGCGTGGGGGCCACAGGGCAACATGAGCAGTTCTTC. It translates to CASVGATGQHEQFF.

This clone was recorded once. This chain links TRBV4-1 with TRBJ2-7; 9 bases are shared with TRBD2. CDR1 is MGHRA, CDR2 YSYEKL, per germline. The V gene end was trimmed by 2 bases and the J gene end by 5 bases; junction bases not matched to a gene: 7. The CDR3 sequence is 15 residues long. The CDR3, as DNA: TGCGCCAGCAGCCAAACAAATAGCGGGAGCCACGAGCAGTACTTC. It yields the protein CASSQTNSGSHEQYF.

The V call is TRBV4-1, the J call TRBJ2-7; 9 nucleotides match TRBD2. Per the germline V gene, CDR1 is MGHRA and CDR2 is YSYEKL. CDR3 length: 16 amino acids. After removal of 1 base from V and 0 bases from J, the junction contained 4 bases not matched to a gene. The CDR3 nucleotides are TGCGCCAGCAGCCAAGTTCCTAGCGGGAACTCCTACGAGCAGTACTTC. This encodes CASSQVPSGNSYEQYF.

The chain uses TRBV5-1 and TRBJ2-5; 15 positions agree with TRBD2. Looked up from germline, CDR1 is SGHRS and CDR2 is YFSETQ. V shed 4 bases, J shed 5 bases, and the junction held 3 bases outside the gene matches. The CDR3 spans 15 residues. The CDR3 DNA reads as TGCGCCAGCAGCCCCGGGACTAGCGGGAGGGAGACCCAGTACTTC. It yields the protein CASSPGTSGRETQYF.

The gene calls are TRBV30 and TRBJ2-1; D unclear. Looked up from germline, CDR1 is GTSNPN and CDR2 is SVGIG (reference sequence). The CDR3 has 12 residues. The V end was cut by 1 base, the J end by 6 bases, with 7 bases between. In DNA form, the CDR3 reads TGTGCCTGGAGTGGGTCCAGCAATGAGCAGTTCTTC. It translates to CAWSGSSNEQFF.

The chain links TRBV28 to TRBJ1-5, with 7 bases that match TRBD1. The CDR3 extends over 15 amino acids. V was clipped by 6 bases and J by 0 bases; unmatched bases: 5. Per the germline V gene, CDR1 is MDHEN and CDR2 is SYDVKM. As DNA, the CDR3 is TGTGCCAGCAGGCGGACAGGAAATAGCAATCAGCCCCAGCATTTT. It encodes CASRRTGNSNQPQHF.

The CDR3 nucleotides are TGCGCCAGCAGAACTCTAGCGGGGAGGTACGAGCAGTACTTC. It is translated as CASRTLAGRYEQYF. The chain has TRBV5-1 and TRBJ2-7; 9 positions agree with TRBD2. The CDR3 contains 14 residues. Germline lookup yields CDR1 SGHRS and CDR2 YFSETQ. V shed 5 bases and J 4 bases; nucleotides not matched to a gene: 7.

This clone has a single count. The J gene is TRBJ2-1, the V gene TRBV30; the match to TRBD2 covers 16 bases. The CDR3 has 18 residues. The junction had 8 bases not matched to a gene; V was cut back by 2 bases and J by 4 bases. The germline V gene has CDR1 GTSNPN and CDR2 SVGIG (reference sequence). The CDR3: CAWSSGLAGGPLYNEQFF. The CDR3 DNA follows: TGTGCCTGGAGTTCGGGACTAGCGGGAGGGCCGTTGTACAATGAGCAGTTCTTC.

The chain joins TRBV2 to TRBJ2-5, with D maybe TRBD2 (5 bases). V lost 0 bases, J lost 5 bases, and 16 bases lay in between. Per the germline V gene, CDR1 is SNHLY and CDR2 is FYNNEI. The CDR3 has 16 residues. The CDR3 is CASSEALRTGGETQYF. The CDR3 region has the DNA TGTGCCAGCAGTGAAGCCCTCCGGACTGGCGGGGAGACCCAGTACTTC.

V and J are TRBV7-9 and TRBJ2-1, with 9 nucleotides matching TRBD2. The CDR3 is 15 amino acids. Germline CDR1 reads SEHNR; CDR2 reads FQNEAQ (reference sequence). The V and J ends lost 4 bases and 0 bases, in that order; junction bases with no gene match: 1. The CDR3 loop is CASSSSGNSYNEQFF. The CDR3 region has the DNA TGTGCCAGCAGCTCTAGCGGGAACTCCTACAATGAGCAGTTCTTC. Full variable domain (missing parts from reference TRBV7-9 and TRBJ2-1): DTGVSQNPRHKITKRGQNVTFRCDPISEHNRLYWYRQTLGQGPEFLTYFQNEAQLEKSRLLSDRFSAERPKGSFSTLEIQRTEQGDSAMYLCASSSSGNSYNEQFFGPGTRLTVL.